This TCR beta chain was retrieved from a study of T cell responses to AZD1222 COVID-19 vaccine. As for the study in general: Doses given second, at about 4 or about 12 weeks, were pooled.

Remarks on this clone: Its antigen is not identified.

V lost 6 bases, J lost 2 bases, and 3 bases stayed unmatched. The CDR3 is 14 amino acids. CDR1 and CDR2 from the germline V gene are SGHTA and FQGNSA. Repertoires were generated with immunoSEQ multiplex PCR, while TCRdb's copy carries only in-frame clones and drops some. The table shows some 140,000 clones, with over 85% occurring only once. General study findings and limits: Once two AZD1222 doses were given, Spike-specific TCR breadth and depth went up. Researchers report vaccine-associated CD4 TCRs spanning spike, with dominance at 160-218 and 743-854. There were mostly white British donors and more females than males, and clonal diversity was possibly underestimated.

The sample was peripheral blood, taken on day 0 of AZD1222 vaccination. The clonotype was recovered from an adult in good health. The J gene is TRBJ2-1, the V gene TRBV7-2; 8 bases align to TRBD2. The CDR3 DNA reads as TGTGCCAGCAGGCCGGGACTAGCCTACAATGAGCAGTTCTTC. This encodes CASRPGLAYNEQFF.